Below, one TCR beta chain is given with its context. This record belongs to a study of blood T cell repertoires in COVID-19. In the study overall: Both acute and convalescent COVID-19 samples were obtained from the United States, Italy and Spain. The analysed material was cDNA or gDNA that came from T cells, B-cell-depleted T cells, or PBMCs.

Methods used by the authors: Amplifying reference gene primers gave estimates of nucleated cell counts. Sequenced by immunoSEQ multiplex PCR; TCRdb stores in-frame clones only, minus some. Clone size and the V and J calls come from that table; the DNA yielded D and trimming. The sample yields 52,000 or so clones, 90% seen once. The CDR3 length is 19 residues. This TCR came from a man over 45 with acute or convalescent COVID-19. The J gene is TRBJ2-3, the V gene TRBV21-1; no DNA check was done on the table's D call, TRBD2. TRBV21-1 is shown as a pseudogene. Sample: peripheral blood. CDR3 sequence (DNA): TGTGCCAGCAGCACCACCGGCAGCGGGGGGCAGTATAGCACAGATACGCAGTATTTT. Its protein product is CASSTTGSGGQYSTDTQYF.